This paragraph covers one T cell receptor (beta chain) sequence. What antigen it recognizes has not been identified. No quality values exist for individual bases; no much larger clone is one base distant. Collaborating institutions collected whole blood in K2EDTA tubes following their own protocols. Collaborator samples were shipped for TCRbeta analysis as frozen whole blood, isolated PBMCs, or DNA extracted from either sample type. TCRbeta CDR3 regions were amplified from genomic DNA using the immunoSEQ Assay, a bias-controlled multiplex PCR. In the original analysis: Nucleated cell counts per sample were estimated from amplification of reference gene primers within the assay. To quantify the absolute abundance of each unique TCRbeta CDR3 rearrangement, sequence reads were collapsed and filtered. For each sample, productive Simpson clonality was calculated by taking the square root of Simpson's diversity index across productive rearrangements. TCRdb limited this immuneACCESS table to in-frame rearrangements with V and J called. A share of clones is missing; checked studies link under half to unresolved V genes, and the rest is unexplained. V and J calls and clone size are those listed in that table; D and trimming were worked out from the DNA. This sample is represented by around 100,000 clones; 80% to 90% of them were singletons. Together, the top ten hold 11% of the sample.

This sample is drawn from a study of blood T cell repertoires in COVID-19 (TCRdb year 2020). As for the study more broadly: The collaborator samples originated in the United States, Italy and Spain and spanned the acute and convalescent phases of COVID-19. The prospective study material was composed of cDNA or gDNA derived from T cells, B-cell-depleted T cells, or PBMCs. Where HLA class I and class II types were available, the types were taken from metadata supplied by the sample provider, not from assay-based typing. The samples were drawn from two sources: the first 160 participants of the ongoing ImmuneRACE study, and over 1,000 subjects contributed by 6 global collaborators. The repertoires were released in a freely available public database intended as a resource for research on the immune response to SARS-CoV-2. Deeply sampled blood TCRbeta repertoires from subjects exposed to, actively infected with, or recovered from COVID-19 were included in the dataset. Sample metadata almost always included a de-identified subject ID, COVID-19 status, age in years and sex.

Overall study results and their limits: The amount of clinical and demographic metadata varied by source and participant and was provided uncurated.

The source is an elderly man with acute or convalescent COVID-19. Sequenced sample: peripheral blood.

The CDR3 is CASSLTGARSYNSPLHF. The base sequence is TGTGCCAGTAGCCTGACAGGGGCTCGCTCCTATAATTCACCCCTCCACTTT. The rearrangement combines TRBV19 with TRBJ1-6, with 8 middle bases fitting TRBD1. CDR1 and CDR2 (LNHDA, SQIVND) derive from the germline V gene (reference sequence). CDR3 length: 17 amino acids, cysteine to phenylalanine. Just the 51-base CDR3 DNA is kept, in frame starting at base 1. Unmatched junction bases come to 7, with V trimmed by 6 bases and J by 0 bases.